This entry features one T cell receptor (beta chain) sequence. The germline V and J ends were trimmed by 1 base and 6 bases, with 11 bases remaining between them. The germline V gene encodes CDR1 SGHDT and CDR2 YYEEEE. CDR3 length: 14 residues. The table came from immunoSEQ multiplex PCR; TCRdb's copy has only in-frame clones and leaves some out. The sample records millions of clones, roughly 94% being singletons. Naive CD8 cells comprised CD45RO-negative, CCR7-positively selected cells, excluding terminally differentiated effector memory CD45RA+ cells. This sample was included in a study of shared clonotypes between healthy human individuals.

The clonotype comes from a man between 18 and 35 years old in good health. The sequenced sample was naive CD8+ T cells sorted from blood. This chain connects TRBV5-6 to TRBJ2-1; D may be TRBD1 or TRBD2 (6 bases each). CDR3 nucleotides: TGTGCCAGCAGCTTGTGGGGGGCCCCCAATGAGCAGTTCTTC. This gives the protein CASSLWGAPNEQFF.